The clone carrying this T cell receptor beta chain appeared a single time. The source of the sample is a study of blood T cell repertoires in COVID-19. Study background: Acute and convalescent COVID-19 samples came from the United States, Italy and Spain. PBMCs, B-cell-depleted T cells, or T cells provided the cDNA or gDNA that made up the material.

One Seattle source followed patients from active infection through their disease course. Per the original methods: Nucleated cell number was recorded as an estimate derived from reference gene primer amplification. Sequencing was performed with immunoSEQ multiplex PCR; in TCRdb, only in-frame clones are kept and a portion is missing. That table gives V, J and clone size, and the DNA gave D and trimming. Here the sample spans roughly 350,000 clones, more than 75% being singletons. The clonotype comes from a woman aged 30 to 39 with COVID-19, enrolled during active disease. Sequencing was performed on peripheral blood.

The CDR3 DNA reads as TGCAGCGTCCGATCGGGAGGGCCATACGAGCAGTTCTTC. This encodes CSVRSGGPYEQFF. The chain combines TRBV29-1 with TRBJ2-1, with 8 bases lining up with TRBD2. J lost 10 bases, V lost 6 bases, and 11 bases had no gene match. CDR1 and CDR2 from the germline V gene are SQVTM and ANQGSEA. The CDR3 is 13 residues long.